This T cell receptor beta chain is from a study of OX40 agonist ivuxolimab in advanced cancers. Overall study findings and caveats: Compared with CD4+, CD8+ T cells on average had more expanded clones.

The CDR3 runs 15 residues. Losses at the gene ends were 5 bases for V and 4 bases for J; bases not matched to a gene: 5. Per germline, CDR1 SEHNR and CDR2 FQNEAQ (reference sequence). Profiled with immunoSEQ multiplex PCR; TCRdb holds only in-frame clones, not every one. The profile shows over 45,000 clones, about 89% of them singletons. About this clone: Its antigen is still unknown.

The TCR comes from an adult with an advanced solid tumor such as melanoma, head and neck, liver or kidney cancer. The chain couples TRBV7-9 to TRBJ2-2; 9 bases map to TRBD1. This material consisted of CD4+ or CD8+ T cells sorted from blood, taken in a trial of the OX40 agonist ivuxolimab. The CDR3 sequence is CASSLQTGGTGELFF. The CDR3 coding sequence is TGTGCCAGCAGCCTCCAGACAGGGGGCACCGGGGAGCTGTTTTTT. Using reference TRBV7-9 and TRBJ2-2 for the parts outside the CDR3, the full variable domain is DTGVSQNPRHKITKRGQNVTFRCDPISEHNRLYWYRQTLGQGPEFLTYFQNEAQLEKSRLLSDRFSAERPKGSFSTLEIQRTEQGDSAMYLCASSLQTGGTGELFFGEGSRLTVL.